One T cell receptor (beta chain) is described in this entry. These data come from a study of blood T cell repertoires in COVID-19. Looking at the study overall: PBMCs, B-cell-depleted T cells, or T cells were the source of the cDNA or gDNA that made up the material.

Donors in Cohort 3 who had recovered were those with two negative PCRs, healthcare professional clearance, or resolution of their symptoms. In the authors' workflow: The authors estimated nucleated cell counts from reference gene primer amplification. Method: immunoSEQ multiplex PCR; TCRdb's copy keeps in-frame clones and lacks some. From that table come the V and J calls and clone size; the DNA was used to work out D and trimming. This repertoire shows 200,000 to 250,000 clones, 84% found once; its top ten account for about 7%. The CDR3 totals 12 residues. Germline CDR1 reads SGHRS; CDR2 reads YFSETQ. V gave up 6 bases and J gave up 8 bases; unmatched junction bases: 3.

Sample: PBMCs or T cells enriched from blood (not recorded which). This receptor was obtained from a woman aged 35 to 49 who had recovered from COVID-19. V and J are TRBV5-1 and TRBJ2-1; TRBD2 agrees at 9 bases. The CDR3 is CASTASGDEQFF. Written as DNA, the CDR3 is TGCGCCAGCACGGCTAGCGGGGATGAGCAGTTCTTC.